This is a list of T cell receptor beta chains from one sample in a study of radiotherapy plus CTLA-4 blockade in lung cancer. Clones were sequenced by immunoSEQ multiplex PCR, and TCRdb holds only the in-frame ones, with some missing. Of tens of thousands of clones in the sample, about 87% are singletons; the top ten hold about a sixth. The sequencing here drew on peripheral blood, taken from a patient treated with radiotherapy plus ipilimumab. Receptors were obtained from a human donor with non-small cell lung cancer that progressed on radiotherapy plus ipilimumab. The CDR3 runs from the conserved cysteine through the conserved F or W. The order of the fields is V gene, D gene, J gene, clone size, CDR3 protein, CDR3 DNA. A D gene is named only where the DNA matches it firmly. Rows may omit the clone size; those that give it use once, few, many or a size class.

V gene: TRBV2
D gene: TRBD1
J gene: TRBJ2-1
clone size: NA
CDR3 protein: CASRPDRDSYNEQFF
CDR3 DNA: TGTGCCAGCAGACCCGACAGGGACTCCTACAATGAGCAGTTCTTC

V gene: TRBV2
D gene: NA
J gene: TRBJ1-4
clone size: NA
CDR3 protein: CASSGGWGANEKLFF
CDR3 DNA: TGTGCCAGCAGTGGTGGCTGGGGGGCTAATGAAAAACTGTTTTTT

V gene: TRBV27
D gene: NA
J gene: TRBJ2-5
clone size: NA
CDR3 protein: CASSPVLSGIWQETQYF
CDR3 DNA: TGTGCCAGCAGCCCGGTTTTATCAGGGATTTGGCAAGAGACCCAGTACTTC

V gene: TRBV19
D gene: TRBD1
J gene: TRBJ1-4
clone size: NA
CDR3 protein: CASSTQTGGLNEKLFF
CDR3 DNA: TGTGCCAGTAGTACTCAGACAGGGGGCCTAAATGAAAAACTGTTTTTT

V gene: TRBV4-2
D gene: NA
J gene: TRBJ1-3
clone size: NA
CDR3 protein: CASSQAGNTIYF
CDR3 DNA: TGTGCCAGCAGCCAGGCTGGAAACACCATATATTTT

V gene: TRBV7-6
D gene: NA
J gene: TRBJ1-3
clone size: NA
CDR3 protein: CASSNSGNTIYF
CDR3 DNA: TGTGCCAGCAGCAACTCTGGAAACACCATATATTTT

V gene: TRBV2
D gene: TRBD1
J gene: TRBJ1-1
clone size: NA
CDR3 protein: CASRERGPEAFF
CDR3 DNA: TGTGCCAGCAGGGAGAGGGGGCCTGAAGCTTTCTTT

V gene: TRBV2
D gene: TRBD1
J gene: TRBJ1-3
clone size: NA
CDR3 protein: CASRQGAGNTIYF
CDR3 DNA: TGTGCCAGCAGACAGGGGGCGGGAAACACCATATATTTT

V gene: TRBV7-2
D gene: NA
J gene: TRBJ1-3
clone size: NA
CDR3 protein: CASSLGPTGMGNTIYF
CDR3 DNA: TGTGCCAGCAGCTTAGGCCCGACGGGGATGGGAAACACCATATATTTT

V gene: TRBV7-2
D gene: TRBD1
J gene: TRBJ1-6
clone size: NA
CDR3 protein: CASRAGTGQNSPLHF
CDR3 DNA: TGTGCCAGCAGAGCTGGGACAGGGCAGAATTCACCCCTCCACTTT

V gene: TRBV7-2
D gene: TRBD2
J gene: TRBJ2-7
clone size: NA
CDR3 protein: CASRVPGGTYEQYF
CDR3 DNA: TGTGCCAGCAGGGTGCCGGGGGGGACCTACGAGCAGTACTTC

V gene: TRBV5-6
D gene: TRBD1
J gene: TRBJ1-6
clone size: NA
CDR3 protein: CASSSWTGPSFNSPLHF
CDR3 DNA: TGTGCCAGCAGCAGTTGGACAGGGCCCTCATTTAATTCACCCCTCCACTTT

V gene: TRBV28
D gene: NA
J gene: TRBJ1-5
clone size: NA
CDR3 protein: CASSQYGQRQPQHF
CDR3 DNA: TGTGCCAGCAGCCAATATGGACAGCGGCAGCCCCAGCATTTT

V gene: TRBV27
D gene: TRBD2
J gene: TRBJ2-2
clone size: NA
CDR3 protein: CASSSSGGGELFF
CDR3 DNA: TGTGCCAGCAGTTCCAGCGGGGGCGGGGAGCTGTTTTTT

V gene: TRBV9
D gene: NA
J gene: TRBJ2-1
clone size: NA
CDR3 protein: CASSVSQGSYNEQFF
CDR3 DNA: TGTGCCAGCAGCGTAAGCCAAGGGTCCTACAATGAGCAGTTCTTC

V gene: TRBV28
D gene: TRBD1
J gene: TRBJ1-6
clone size: NA
CDR3 protein: CASSARDREFLDESPLHF
CDR3 DNA: TGTGCCAGCAGTGCCCGGGACAGGGAGTTTCTAGATGAATCACCCCTCCACTTT

V gene: TRBV5-6
D gene: NA
J gene: TRBJ2-7
clone size: NA
CDR3 protein: CASSLGLASSYEQYF
CDR3 DNA: TGTGCCAGCAGCTTGGGGCTAGCCAGCTCCTACGAGCAGTACTTC

V gene: TRBV27
D gene: NA
J gene: TRBJ1-2
clone size: NA
CDR3 protein: CASSFEGSLGYTF
CDR3 DNA: TGTGCCAGCAGTTTTGAGGGTTCGTTAGGCTACACCTTC

V gene: TRBV28
D gene: NA
J gene: TRBJ2-7
clone size: NA
CDR3 protein: CASSFARYEQYF
CDR3 DNA: TGTGCCAGCAGTTTTGCCAGATACGAGCAGTACTTC

V gene: TRBV11-2
D gene: NA
J gene: TRBJ2-7
clone size: few
CDR3 protein: CASSLSRGSYEQYF
CDR3 DNA: TGTGCCAGCAGCTTAAGTAGGGGATCCTACGAGCAGTACTTC

V gene: TRBV29-1
D gene: NA
J gene: TRBJ1-5
clone size: once
CDR3 protein: CSVVLRGQGDGNQPQHF
CDR3 DNA: TGCAGCGTTGTTCTCAGGGGACAAGGAGACGGCAATCAGCCCCAGCATTTT

V gene: TRBV30
D gene: TRBD1
J gene: TRBJ2-1
clone size: NA
CDR3 protein: CAWSRDRGLYNEQFF
CDR3 DNA: TGTGCCTGGAGTAGAGACAGGGGACTCTACAATGAGCAGTTCTTC

V gene: TRBV5-4
D gene: NA
J gene: TRBJ1-4
clone size: NA
CDR3 protein: CASSLGSSVGSEKLFF
CDR3 DNA: TGTGCCAGCAGCCTCGGGTCCTCCGTGGGAAGTGAAAAACTGTTTTTT

V gene: TRBV6-5
D gene: NA
J gene: TRBJ1-3
clone size: NA
CDR3 protein: CASSPSYNSGNTIYF
CDR3 DNA: TGTGCCAGTTCCCCGAGTTACAACTCTGGAAACACCATATATTTT

V gene: TRBV4-1
D gene: TRBD2
J gene: TRBJ2-6
clone size: NA
CDR3 protein: CASSLLAGPWEGANVLTF
CDR3 DNA: TGCGCCAGCAGCCTACTAGCGGGGCCTTGGGAGGGGGCCAACGTCCTGACTTTC

V gene: TRBV19
D gene: TRBD2
J gene: TRBJ2-5
clone size: NA
CDR3 protein: CASSVNAGGEPRTQYF
CDR3 DNA: TGTGCCAGTAGTGTTAACGCTGGGGGGGAACCCAGGACCCAGTACTTC

V gene: TRBV11-3
D gene: NA
J gene: TRBJ2-7
clone size: NA
CDR3 protein: CASSLRGSVDEQYF
CDR3 DNA: TGTGCCAGCAGCTTACGGGGGAGCGTGGACGAGCAGTACTTC

V gene: TRBV6-5
D gene: NA
J gene: TRBJ1-2
clone size: once
CDR3 protein: CASSYSRQAYGYTF
CDR3 DNA: TGTGCCAGCAGTTACTCGAGGCAGGCCTATGGCTACACCTTC

V gene: TRBV20-1
D gene: NA
J gene: TRBJ2-3
clone size: NA
CDR3 protein: CSPSFTDTQYF
CDR3 DNA: TGCAGCCCGAGCTTTACAGATACGCAGTATTTT

V gene: TRBV4-1
D gene: TRBD2
J gene: TRBJ2-7
clone size: NA
CDR3 protein: CASSQDPLAGYEQYF
CDR3 DNA: TGCGCCAGCAGCCAAGATCCGCTAGCGGGGTACGAGCAGTACTTC

V gene: TRBV5-6
D gene: NA
J gene: TRBJ1-1
clone size: few
CDR3 protein: CASNHRVGTEAFF
CDR3 DNA: TGTGCCAGCAATCACAGGGTCGGGACTGAAGCTTTCTTT

V gene: TRBV28
D gene: NA
J gene: TRBJ1-4
clone size: NA
CDR3 protein: CASSPKGVSEKLFF
CDR3 DNA: TGTGCCAGCAGTCCCAAGGGAGTAAGCGAAAAACTGTTTTTT